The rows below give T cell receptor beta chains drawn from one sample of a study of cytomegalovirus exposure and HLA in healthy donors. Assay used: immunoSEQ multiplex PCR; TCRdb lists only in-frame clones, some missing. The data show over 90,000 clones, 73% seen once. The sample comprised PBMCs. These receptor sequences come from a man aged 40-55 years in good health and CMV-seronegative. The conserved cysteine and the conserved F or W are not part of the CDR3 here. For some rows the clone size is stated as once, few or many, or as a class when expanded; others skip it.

ASSEGPEQF NA TRBV4-1
ASSLELYNSPLH NA TRBV27
ASSLGRQGGEKLF few TRBV5-4
ASSRWTGPYEQY NA TRBV7-9
ASSSKVAGGTDTQY NA TRBV11-2
ASSYRQQGNRNTIY NA TRBV6-8
ASSGLVQY NA TRBV10-1
ASSPGPQNIQY NA TRBV7-2
ASSLGTAHNQPQH NA TRBV7-9
ASSLAGQGGTEAF NA TRBV7-6
ASHGQGSFGEQY NA TRBV6-7
ASSWVREAF NA TRBV28
ASSLIGQAGTQY NA TRBV9
ASSQGTGLYEQY NA TRBV4-1
SVRSGGGREAF NA TRBV29-1
ASSSDGQGSAF few TRBV7-2
ASSSLGYGGPAYGYT NA TRBV7-8
ASSLTGGMSYEQY few TRBV28
ASSQADRVSWPQH NA TRBV4-1
ASSRPAVGSSYNEQF NA TRBV5-1
ASSFRLLGGNTEAF once TRBV7-8
ASSQDEYGAGMHEQF NA TRBV4-1
ASSYGGSISSYEQY NA TRBV5-4
ASSLATRVYEQY NA TRBV5-6
ASSQDPSGGAWETQY NA TRBV4-2
ASSEGGRGRSYEQY NA TRBV2
ASSSGTSVYNEQF NA TRBV7-2
ASRDMTYEQY NA TRBV6-1
ASSLQQGVGEQY NA TRBV7-3